This T cell receptor beta chain appears in the sequencing data of a study of CD8+CD57+ T cells in acquired aplastic anemia. The wider study: Sorted CD4+ and CD8+ cells gave an average of 3.2 ug of DNA.

The use of genomic DNA as template underpinned the TCR beta VDJ and CDR3 profiling. TCRdb independently ran MiXCR on the reads; one entry per CDR3 protein. This repertoire shows about 160,000 distinct CDR3 sequences, 40% to 50% found once; its top ten account for approximately 3%. CD8+CD57+ cell expansion, shown by flow cytometry, had occurred in the patients selected for sequencing. The CDR3 runs to 16 residues. Germline V gene sequence: CDR1 ENHRY, CDR2 SYGVKD. The trim removed 3 bases at V and 3 bases at J, leaving 6 bases unmatched. The sequenced material came from sorted CD4+, CD8+, or CD8+CD57+ T cells (not recorded which) from PBMCs. The receptor comes from a human donor with aplastic anemia. The V gene is TRBV10-3, the J gene TRBJ2-3; 10 bases are shared with TRBD2. Here the CDR3 DNA reads TGTGCCATCAGTGAACAGAGCGGGGGGGCGACAGATACGCAGTATTTT. Protein product: CAISEQSGGATDTQYF.